These T cell receptor beta chains were read from a single sample in a study of shared clonotypes between healthy human individuals. TCRdb's copy holds only in-frame clones and misses some; the assay was immunoSEQ multiplex PCR. The sample has around 1.6 million clones, around 98% seen once. Sequencing was performed on naive CD4+ T cells sorted from blood. The origin of the receptors is a man aged 30 to 45 in good health. The CDR3 runs from the conserved cysteine through the conserved F or W. D genes are given only for firm matches. Clone size, where shown, is once, few, many, or a class for clones that have expanded.

d_call,clone_size,j_call,v_call,cdr3_nt,cdr3_aa
TRBD2,once,TRBJ2-1,TRBV7-8,TGTGCCAGCAGCGCACAGGCGGGACTAGCGGGAGTAGGATCCTACAATGAGCAGTTCTTC,CASSAQAGLAGVGSYNEQFF
-,-,TRBJ2-1,TRBV10-2,TGCGCCAGCAGTGACGTTGACAGGAGATCCTACAATGAGCAGTTCTTC,CASSDVDRRSYNEQFF
TRBD2,-,TRBJ2-2,TRBV6-1,TGTGCCACCGGACTAGCGGGAGAGACCGGGGAGCTGTTTTTT,CATGLAGETGELFF
TRBD2,many,TRBJ2-3,TRBV29-1,TGCAGCGTTAATAGCGGGAGCACAGATACGCAGTATTTT,CSVNSGSTDTQYF
-,-,TRBJ2-7,TRBV6-1,TGTGCCAGCAGTGATCGGGTGTCCGACGGGTCCTACGAGCAGTACTTC,CASSDRVSDGSYEQYF
TRBD2,-,TRBJ2-7,TRBV5-1,TGCGCCAGCAGCCGCGGGACTATCCAATCCTACGAGCAGTACTTC,CASSRGTIQSYEQYF
TRBD2,once,TRBJ2-2,TRBV5-4,TGTGCCAGCAGCTTAAACAGCGGGAGTTCCGGGGAGCTGTTTTTT,CASSLNSGSSGELFF
TRBD1,-,TRBJ2-5,TRBV7-9,TGTGCCAGCAGCTTCCCTAAAGGGACAGGTCGGCAAGAGACCCAGTACTTC,CASSFPKGTGRQETQYF
-,-,TRBJ2-7,TRBV5-4,TGTGCCAGCAGCGGGGTGGGCGAGCAGTACTTC,CASSGVGEQYF
TRBD2,-,TRBJ2-3,TRBV5-4,TGTGCCAGCAATCTAGCGGACAACACAGATACGCAGTATTTT,CASNLADNTDTQYF
-,-,TRBJ1-1,TRBV5-1,TGCGCCAGCAGCCCATTAGACAGGCTGAACACTGAAGCTTTCTTT,CASSPLDRLNTEAFF
-,-,TRBJ2-2,TRBV20-1,TGCAGTGCTAGACTACCCGGGGAGCTGTTTTTT,CSARLPGELFF
-,once,TRBJ2-7,TRBV7-8,TGTGCCAGCAGCTTCCGGGACCCTAGTCACGAGCAGTACTTC,CASSFRDPSHEQYF
TRBD1,-,TRBJ2-7,TRBV29-1,TGCAGCGTTGTGGGACTGCCGGGACAGGGCTACGAGCAGTACTTC,CSVVGLPGQGYEQYF
-,few,TRBJ1-3,TRBV9,TGTGCCAGCAGCGTAGACAGCTCTGGAAACACCATATATTTT,CASSVDSSGNTIYF
TRBD2,-,TRBJ2-7,TRBV11-2,TGTGCCAGCAGCGCGCGTGTGCTAGCGGGAGGATCGACCTACGAGCAGTACTTC,CASSARVLAGGSTYEQYF
TRBD1,-,TRBJ2-7,TRBV28,TGTGCCAGCAGCCCGAGCCCGGGACAGGGATCCTACGAGCAGTACTTC,CASSPSPGQGSYEQYF
-,-,TRBJ1-5,TRBV19,TGTGCCAGCAAGGGACATCCTCGAAGCAATCAGCCCCAGCATTTT,CASKGHPRSNQPQHF
-,-,TRBJ2-3,TRBV9,TGTGCCAGCAGCGTAGTAGGAGGACCCGGGGCAGATACGCAGTATTTT,CASSVVGGPGADTQYF
-,-,TRBJ2-7,TRBV18,TGTGCCAGCTCACCACCGGCTGGGCGCCAACAGGCCCACTACTCCTACGAGCAGTACTTC,CASSPPAGRQQAHYSYEQYF
-,-,TRBJ2-1,TRBV19,TGTGCCAGTAGTCGCCAATGGGGTGGGATTCCCTACAATGAGCAGTTCTTC,CASSRQWGGIPYNEQFF
-,-,TRBJ1-2,TRBV28,TGTGCCAGCAGAAGCGGGACGCTCGATGGCTACACCTTC,CASRSGTLDGYTF
-,once,TRBJ2-3,TRBV7-6,TGTGCCAGCAGCTTTCTGGGTCTCACAGATACGCAGTATTTT,CASSFLGLTDTQYF
-,-,TRBJ2-7,TRBV7-2,TGTGCCAGCGTAAGATTACAGGGCCCGCTGGGGCAGTACTTC,CASVRLQGPLGQYF
TRBD2,-,TRBJ2-7,TRBV28,TGTGCCAGCCTACAAGGAACGTCACCGGGGGGCGAGCAGTACTTC,CASLQGTSPGGEQYF
TRBD1,-,TRBJ2-7,TRBV19,TGTGCCAGTAGTCCTACGGGACAGGGGAATTACGAGCAGTACTTC,CASSPTGQGNYEQYF
TRBD2,-,TRBJ2-3,TRBV7-9,TGTGCCAGCAGCCCAGGGACTAGCGGGAGGGCCGAGATAGATACGCAGTATTTT,CASSPGTSGRAEIDTQYF
TRBD1,-,TRBJ2-7,TRBV7-2,TGTGCCAGCAGCCACATGGGACAGACCTACGAGCAGTACTTC,CASSHMGQTYEQYF
-,-,TRBJ2-1,TRBV6-4,TGTGCCAGCAGTGACTCGATTGCGGGTCCCTACAATGAGCAGTTCTTC,CASSDSIAGPYNEQFF
-,-,TRBJ2-7,TRBV21-1,TGTGCCAGCCCCCCCCCTCGCAGGGGACAGGAGCAGTACTTC,CASPPPRRGQEQYF
TRBD1,few,TRBJ2-7,TRBV14,TGTGCCAGCAGCCAAGGGAGGGACAGGCGATACGAGCAGTACTTC,CASSQGRDRRYEQYF
TRBD2,-,TRBJ2-7,TRBV9,TGTGCCAGCAGCCCCGGGTGGGGACTAGCGGGAGCCTACGAGCAGTACTTC,CASSPGWGLAGAYEQYF
-,once,TRBJ2-7,TRBV6-1,TGTGCCAGCCTGAGTGACTTCACCCTTCCCGAGCAGTACTTC,CASLSDFTLPEQYF
TRBD2,-,TRBJ2-5,TRBV5-1,TGCGCCAGCAGCCCCGGGAGGGAGGGTTGGCAAGAGACCCAGTACTTC,CASSPGREGWQETQYF
-,once,TRBJ2-7,TRBV9,TGTGCCAGCAGCGTAGTATTAGGAGACTACGAGCAGTACTTC,CASSVVLGDYEQYF
-,-,TRBJ1-5,TRBV5-1,TGCGCCAGCAGCCTGATCCACAGTCCCAACACGAATAGCAATCAGCCCCAGCATTTT,CASSLIHSPNTNSNQPQHF
TRBD2,-,TRBJ2-1,TRBV29-1,TGCAGCGTTGATCGAGCGGGAAGTATGGATGAGCAGTTCTTC,CSVDRAGSMDEQFF
TRBD1,-,TRBJ1-2,TRBV30,TGTGCCTGGAGTCCCCCAGTCCCGGACAGGAGCAACTATGGCTACACCTTC,CAWSPPVPDRSNYGYTF
TRBD1,-,TRBJ1-5,TRBV2,TGTGCCAGCAGTGAGGACAGGGGGTATACTCAGCCCCAGCATTTT,CASSEDRGYTQPQHF